This T cell receptor (beta chain) is from a study of control samples from healthy donors and cancer patients. Assay: immunoSEQ multiplex PCR; the TCRdb copy retains only in-frame clones and omits some. This table lists roughly 200,000 clones. Per germline, CDR1 SGHTA and CDR2 FQGNSA. CDR3 length equals 14 residues. V was clipped by 8 bases and J by 2 bases, with 13 bases between them. The J gene is TRBJ1-3, the V gene TRBV7-2; no clear D. The sequenced sample consisted of blood. The source of this sequence is a woman in her twenties or thirties in good health. The CDR3 DNA follows: TGTGCCAGCGGGGTGGTTTCTCCTGGAAACACCATATATTTT. It yields the protein CASGVVSPGNTIYF.